The 14 T cell receptor beta chains given below trace back to one sample, sequenced in a study of blood T cell repertoires in COVID-19. The data were produced by immunoSEQ multiplex PCR, yet TCRdb's version contains in-frame clones alone and is incomplete. This table has about 180,000 clones, roughly 82% appearing once. Material: PBMCs or T cells enriched from blood (not recorded which). Every receptor here comes from a woman in her thirties who had recovered from COVID-19.

The CDR3 region is CASSRRTDNTEAFF. CDR3 sequence (DNA): TGTGCCAGCAGTCGAAGGACAGATAACACTGAAGCTTTCTTT. This chain connects TRBV2 to TRBJ1-1, with TRBD1 as a possible D gene (6 bases). V lost 5 bases and J 2 bases, leaving 12 bases between the germline ends. CDR1 and CDR2 from the germline V gene are SNHLY and FYNNEI. The CDR3 loop spans 14 amino acids.

V usage is TRBV5-6 and J usage is TRBJ2-7, with 7 bases aligning to TRBD2. The ends lost 7 bases at V and 0 bases at J; junction bases unmatched: 10. Germline assignment: CDR1 SGHDT and CDR2 YYEEEE. This CDR3 is built from 15 residues. The CDR3 region has the DNA TGTGCCAGCGTCGAGGGACTACGACCCTCCTACGAGCAGTACTTC. This sequence encodes CASVEGLRPSYEQYF.

V and J are TRBV7-9 and TRBJ1-1; possible D gene TRBD1, 5 bases. The CDR3 totals 17 residues. Germline loops: CDR1 SEHNR, CDR2 FQNEAQ (reference sequence). Trimming left V 1 base short and J 1 base short, with 16 bases between. The CDR3 protein is CASSLVSAPTGNTEAFF. Written as DNA, the CDR3 is TGTGCCAGCAGCTTAGTGTCTGCGCCTACAGGGAACACTGAAGCTTTCTTT.

V usage is TRBV7-9 and J usage is TRBJ2-7, with 13 bases aligning to TRBD2. After removal of 5 bases from V and 3 bases from J, the junction contained 7 bases not matched to a gene. The CDR3 totals 16 residues. Germline values: CDR1 SEHNR, CDR2 FQNEAQ (reference sequence). The chain's CDR3 is CASSPGTSGDDYEQYF. CDR3 nucleotide sequence: TGTGCCAGCAGCCCAGGGACTAGCGGGGACGACTACGAGCAGTACTTC.

The rearrangement uses TRBV5-1 and TRBJ2-3; 11 nucleotides line up with TRBD2. This CDR3 comprises 17 residues. Germline CDR1 and CDR2: SGHRS and YFSETQ. J was trimmed by 2 bases and V by 0 bases; bases with no gene match: 5. The CDR3 DNA is TGCGCCAGCAGCTTGGGGCTAGCGGGAGGTATCACAGATACGCAGTATTTT. Amino acids: CASSLGLAGGITDTQYF.

This chain links TRBV7-6 with TRBJ2-7; D is undetermined. V was cut by 2 bases and J by 6 bases, with 5 bases left in between. This CDR3 spans 11 amino acids. Germline V gene sequence: CDR1 SGHVS, CDR2 FNYEAQ. The CDR3 reads CASSLPSEQYF. The CDR3 bases are TGTGCCAGCAGCTTACCCTCCGAGCAGTACTTC. Based on the CDR3 plus reference TRBV7-6 and TRBJ2-7, the full variable domain is GAGVSQSPRYKVTKRGQDVALRCDPISGHVSLYWYRQALGQGPEFLTYFNYEAQQDKSGLPNDRFSAERPEGSISTLTIQRTEQRDSAMYRCASSLPSEQYFGPGTRLTVT.

Of note for this clone: Other DNA sequences in the same sample also yield this CDR3. The chain links TRBV27 to TRBJ2-7; TRBD1 might be the D (6 bases). Trimming took off 3 bases at V and 0 bases at J, with 12 bases between the two ends. The CDR3 is 15 residues long. The germline gives CDR1 MNHEY, CDR2 SMNVEV (reference sequence). The CDR3 spells CASSFGQGSSYEQYF. The CDR3, as DNA: TGTGCCAGCAGTTTCGGGCAGGGGAGCTCCTACGAGCAGTACTTC.

CDR3 nucleotide sequence: TGTGCCAGCAAGTTGAGTTTCTCCTACAATGAGCAGTTCTTC. Protein: CASKLSFSYNEQFF. The chain employs TRBV6-5 and TRBJ2-1, with no clear D. Germline CDR1 is MNHEY and CDR2 is SVGAGI. The CDR3 runs to 14 residues. Trimming took off 7 bases at V and 0 bases at J, with 10 bases between the two ends.

This chain joins TRBV2 and TRBJ2-4; 10 bases map to TRBD1. The CDR3 is 15 residues long. The junction had 9 bases not matched to a gene; V was cut back by 6 bases and J by 7 bases. CDR1 SNHLY and CDR2 FYNNEI come from the germline V gene. The CDR3: CASSATGGGGNIQYF. Written as DNA, the CDR3 is TGTGCCAGCAGCGCGACAGGGGGCGGAGGTAACATTCAGTACTTC.

V and J are TRBV19 and TRBJ2-1; 7 bases map to TRBD2. The germline V gene has CDR1 LNHDA and CDR2 SQIVND (reference sequence). V trimming: 7 bases; J trimming: 0 bases; junction bases outside the gene matches: 9. CDR3 size: 16 residues. CDR3: CASIKDGRSSYNEQFF. As DNA, the CDR3 is TGTGCCAGTATTAAGGACGGGAGGTCCTCCTACAATGAGCAGTTCTTC.

This sequence joins TRBV19 and TRBJ1-5; weak D call: TRBD1 (6 bases). V was shortened by 6 bases and J by 0 bases, with 9 bases between the two germline ends. CDR1 LNHDA and CDR2 SQIVND come from the germline V gene (reference sequence). The CDR3 has 14 amino acids. This CDR3 reads CASRTGSSNQPQHF. The CDR3 DNA reads TGTGCCAGTAGGACAGGTAGTAGCAATCAGCCCCAGCATTTT.

V and J are TRBV27 and TRBJ2-2; TRBD2 is a possible D gene (6 bases). This CDR3 spans 17 amino acids. Trimming stripped 2 bases from V and 5 bases from J, with 18 bases between. Germline V gene data show CDR1 as MNHEY and CDR2 as SMNVEV (reference sequence). The DNA for the CDR3 is TGTGCCAGCAGTTTAAAGCCTAGCGCGATTCTTACCGGGGAGCTGTTTTTT. This encodes CASSLKPSAILTGELFF.

CDR3 protein: CATSAGTGGNYGYTF. CDR3 DNA sequence: TGTGCCACCAGTGCTGGGACAGGGGGTAACTATGGCTACACCTTC. The chain recombines TRBV24-1 with TRBJ1-2, with 11 bases lining up with TRBD1. The CDR3 runs 15 residues. J gave up 1 base and V 5 bases, and 2 bases lay outside the gene matches. Germline loops: CDR1 KGHDR, CDR2 SFDVKD.

The chain joins TRBV12-3 or TRBV12-4 to TRBJ1-1, with D uncertain. Trimming took 5 bases from V and 7 from J, leaving 8 bases between them. This CDR3 is 11 amino acids long. CDR3 bases: TGTGCCAGCAGTGAGGGCCTTGAAGCTTTCTTT. The encoded protein is CASSEGLEAFF.